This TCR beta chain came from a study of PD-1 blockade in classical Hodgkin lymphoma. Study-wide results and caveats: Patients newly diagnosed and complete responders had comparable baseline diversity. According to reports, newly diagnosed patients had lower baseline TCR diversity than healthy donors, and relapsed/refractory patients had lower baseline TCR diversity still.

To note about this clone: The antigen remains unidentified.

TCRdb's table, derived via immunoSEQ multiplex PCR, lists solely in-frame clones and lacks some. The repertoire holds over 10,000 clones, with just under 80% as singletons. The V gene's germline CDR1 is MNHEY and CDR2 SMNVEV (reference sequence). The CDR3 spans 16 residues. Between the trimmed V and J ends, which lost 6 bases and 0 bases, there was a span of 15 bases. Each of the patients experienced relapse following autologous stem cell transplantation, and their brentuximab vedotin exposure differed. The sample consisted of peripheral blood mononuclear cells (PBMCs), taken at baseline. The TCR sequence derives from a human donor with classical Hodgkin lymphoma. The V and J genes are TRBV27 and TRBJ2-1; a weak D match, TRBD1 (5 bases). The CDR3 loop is CASRKDRTLSYNEQFF. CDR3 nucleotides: TGTGCCAGCAGAAAAGACAGAACCCTCTCCTACAATGAGCAGTTCTTC.